Following are 19 T cell receptor beta chains from one sample sequenced in a study of CD8 T cells in ankylosing spondylitis. Study observations and caveats: The study identified a TCR beta motif of roughly eight highly homologous variants that appeared characteristic of ankylosing spondylitis blood.

TCRdb used MiXCR to reprocess the 5' RACE reads, holding one entry per CDR3 protein. The profile shows some 130,000 distinct CDR3 sequences, over 15% of them singletons. Which antigens these TCRs recognize remains unknown. Material for sequencing was blood, either unsorted or a sorted T cell fraction (not recorded which). These receptors originate from a male donor with ankylosing spondylitis.

This clonotype came up a few times. The V and J genes are TRBV7-8 and TRBJ1-5, with D possibly matching TRBD1 (6 bases). CDR1 SGHVS and CDR2 FQNEAQ come from the germline V gene. Trimming left V 5 bases short and J 5 bases short, with 16 bases between. The CDR3 sequence is 15 residues long. The CDR3 loop reads CASSIHSGAYQPQHF. The CDR3 DNA reads TGTGCCAGCAGCATCCATTCAGGGGCCTATCAGCCCCAGCATTTT.

This clonotype was detected only a few times. The V and J genes are TRBV7-9 and TRBJ1-1; possible D gene TRBD1, 6 bases. Trimming stripped 1 base from V and 7 bases from J, with 7 bases between. The CDR3 runs 12 residues. The germline CDR1 and CDR2 sequences are SEHNR and FQNEAQ (reference sequence). The CDR3: CASSLDRVEAFF. In DNA form, the CDR3 reads TGTGCCAGCAGCTTAGACAGGGTTGAAGCTTTCTTT.

This clonotype appeared a few times. The chain recombines TRBV27 with TRBJ2-1, with 10 bases fitting TRBD2. V gave up 7 bases and J gave up 4 bases; unmatched junction bases: 4. This CDR3 comprises 14 residues. Germline CDR1 MNHEY, CDR2 SMNVEV (reference sequence). The CDR3 region is CASTRTSGYNEQFF. CDR3 DNA sequence: TGTGCCAGCACTCGGACTAGCGGTTACAATGAGCAGTTCTTC.

This sequence joins TRBV27 and TRBJ2-3; 7 bases line up with TRBD2. V gave up 5 bases and J gave up 0 bases; unmatched junction bases: 20. CDR1 is MNHEY and CDR2 is SMNVEV in the germline V gene (reference sequence). CDR3 size: 20 residues. The DNA for the CDR3 is TGTGCCAGCAGTGCAGAAACTAGCGCCTTTCTACCCTCTAGCACAGATACGCAGTATTTT. Translated: CASSAETSAFLPSSTDTQYF.

V gene TRBV19 combines with J gene TRBJ1-5; the D is unclear. The V end was cut by 3 bases, the J end by 9 bases, with 9 bases between. Germline V gene lookup returns CDR1 LNHDA and CDR2 SQIVND (reference sequence). CDR3 length: 12 amino acids. Here the CDR3 DNA reads TGTGCCAGTAGTATCGGGTATCTGCCCCAGCATTTT. This sequence encodes CASSIGYLPQHF.

The chain links TRBV29-1 to TRBJ2-2; D gene ambiguous. V was cut by 0 bases and J by 4 bases, with 12 bases left in between. The CDR3 sequence is 15 residues long. The germline gives CDR1 SQVTM, CDR2 ANQGSEA. The CDR3 here is CSVEDGSWGTGELFF. The CDR3 nucleotides read TGCAGCGTTGAAGATGGTTCTTGGGGCACCGGGGAGCTGTTTTTT.

The table lists this clonotype with a few counts. The chain joins TRBV4-3 to TRBJ2-7; 9 bases fit TRBD1. Unmatched junction bases numbered 5, after V lost 3 bases and J lost 5 bases. Germline V lookup: CDR1 LGHNA, CDR2 YSLEER. The CDR3 is 14 amino acids. For the CDR3, the DNA is TGCGCCAGCAGCCACAGGACAGGGGCAGACGAGCAGTACTTC. Amino acids: CASSHRTGADEQYF.

This clonotype appeared a few times. A much larger clone differs from this one at a single base, so this may be a read error. V gene TRBV12-3 or TRBV12-4 combines with J gene TRBJ2-7; TRBD2 aligns across 7 bases. The CDR3 consists of 12 residues. V dropped 4 bases and J dropped 3; count of bases not matched to a gene: 0. For the CDR3, the DNA is TGTGCCAGCAGTTGGGGGGGCTACGAGCAGTACTTC. Protein product: CASSWGGYEQYF.

V gene TRBV29-1 combines with J gene TRBJ2-7, with D tentatively TRBD1 (6 bases). The CDR3 has 14 residues. Germline V gene data show CDR1 as SQVTM and CDR2 as ANQGSEA. The V and J ends lost 0 bases and 0 bases respectively, with 9 bases between them. For the CDR3, the DNA is TGCAGCGTTGAAGATCCACAGGGCTCCTACGAGCAGTACTTC. Amino acid sequence: CSVEDPQGSYEQYF.

This clonotype was found a few times. The V gene is TRBV11-3, the J gene TRBJ1-1; D ambiguous. Trimming cost V 1 base and J 3 bases, with 6 bases left between them. This CDR3 region has 13 residues. The germline CDR1 and CDR2 sequences are SGHNT and YENEEA. The CDR3 DNA reads TGTGCCAGCAGCTTAGTCGGGGACACTGAAGCTTTCTTT. As protein: CASSLVGDTEAFF.

This clonotype was observed a handful of times. The chain is built from TRBV5-1 and TRBJ1-1; no clear D. CDR3 length: 15 residues. Germline CDR1 reads SGHRS; CDR2 reads YFSETQ. The V gene lost 0 bases and the J gene lost 5 bases, with 14 bases spanning the gap. Here the CDR3 DNA reads TGCGCCAGCAGCTTGGACCCTTTCGGAGGGACTGAAGCTTTCTTT. This encodes CASSLDPFGGTEAFF.

The rearrangement joins TRBV9 to TRBJ2-1; TRBD2 aligns across 12 bases. This CDR3 has 16 amino acids. Germline V gives CDR1 SGDLS, CDR2 YYNGEE. Germline trimming cut 5 bases from V and 6 bases from J; bases unmatched to any gene: 9. CDR3 in DNA: TGTGCCAGCAGGGGGCTAGCGGGAGGGCCGAGCAATGAGCAGTTCTTC. As protein: CASRGLAGGPSNEQFF.

This clonotype occurred many times. The CDR3 DNA follows: TGCAGCGTCCGGACAGGGGAGATGGAAAAACTGTTTTTT. Its protein is CSVRTGEMEKLFF. The rearrangement joins TRBV29-1 to TRBJ1-4; TRBD1 agrees at 9 bases. From germline, CDR1 is SQVTM and CDR2 ANQGSEA. The CDR3 has 13 amino acids. J was trimmed by 8 bases and V by 6 bases; bases with no gene match: 7. Looking up the rest from reference TRBV29-1 and TRBJ1-4 gives the full variable domain: SAVISQKPSRDICQRGTSLTIQCQVDSQVTMMFWYRQQPGQSLTLIATANQGSEATYESGFVIDKFPISRPNLTFSTLTVSNMSPEDSSIYLCSVRTGEMEKLFFGSGTQLSVL.

V usage is TRBV6-1 and J usage is TRBJ2-5; 11 bases are shared with TRBD2. Looked up from germline, CDR1 is MNHNS and CDR2 is SASEGT. The V and J ends lost 6 bases and 4 bases, in that order; junction bases with no gene match: 7. This CDR3 is 15 amino acids long. The CDR3 DNA reads as TGTGCCAGCAGCTCAACTAGCGGGAGATCAGAGACCCAGTACTTC. Translating gives CASSSTSGRSETQYF.

For the CDR3, the DNA is TGTGCCAGCAGCCCCCCAGGGTCCGATAATGAAAAACTGTTTTTT. It encodes CASSPPGSDNEKLFF. The genes are TRBV7-9 and TRBJ1-4, with D possibly being TRBD1 (5 bases). V was clipped by 5 bases and J by 4 bases, with 14 bases between them. The CDR3 is 15 amino acids. Germline assignment: CDR1 SEHNR and CDR2 FQNEAQ (reference sequence).

In this sample, this clonotype turned up a few times. The CDR3 region is CASSFSGLSNQPQHF. In DNA form, the CDR3 reads TGTGCCAGCAGCTTCAGTGGGCTGAGCAATCAGCCCCAGCATTTT. The chain combines TRBV7-9 with TRBJ1-5; D gene ambiguous. The CDR3 runs 15 residues. V shed 3 bases and J shed 1 base, with 10 bases lying between them. Germline-derived CDR1 and CDR2 are SEHNR and FQNEAQ (reference sequence).

The genes are TRBV27 and TRBJ2-4; the D is unclear. Germline CDR1 is MNHEY and CDR2 is SMNVEV (reference sequence). The CDR3 is made up of 13 amino acids. The ends were cut back, 7 bases at V and 0 bases at J, with 7 bases in the middle. The CDR3 is CASTSGAKNIQYF. CDR3 nucleotides: TGTGCCAGCACCTCGGGAGCCAAAAACATTCAGTACTTC.

This clonotype was seen only a few times. This chain joins TRBV27 and TRBJ2-1; the match to TRBD2 covers 8 bases. This CDR3 has 16 amino acids. V trimming: 5 bases; J trimming: 3 bases; junction bases outside the gene matches: 9. Germline V gives CDR1 MNHEY, CDR2 SMNVEV (reference sequence). CDR3 DNA sequence: TGTGCCAGCAGTCGAGAAGCGGGAGCGATCTACAATGAGCAGTTCTTC. As protein: CASSREAGAIYNEQFF.

V gene TRBV5-1 combines with J gene TRBJ2-7, with D perhaps matching TRBD2 (6 bases). CDR1 and CDR2 from the germline V gene are SGHRS and YFSETQ. CDR3 length equals 11 residues. V dropped 0 bases and J dropped 9 bases, with 7 bases sitting between them. Here the CDR3 reads CASSLAGAQYF. CDR3 in DNA: TGCGCCAGCAGCTTGGCGGGAGCGCAGTACTTC. The variable domain in full, with the rest retrieved from reference TRBV5-1 and TRBJ2-7, is KAGVTQTPRYLIKTRGQQVTLSCSPISGHRSVSWYQQTPGQGLQFLFEYFSETQRNKGNFPGRFSGRQFSNSRSEMNVSTLELGDSALYLCASSLAGAQYFGPGTRLTVT.